The sequence of this TCR beta chain was determined in a study of control samples from healthy donors and cancer patients. Repertoires were generated with immunoSEQ multiplex PCR, while TCRdb's copy carries only in-frame clones and drops some. The data contain some 65,000 clones, approximately 84% of them singletons. The CDR3 loop spans 15 amino acids. The germline V gene encodes CDR1 LNHDA and CDR2 SQIVND (reference sequence). The germline V and J ends were trimmed by 8 bases and 1 base, with 17 bases remaining between them. This chain joins TRBV19 and TRBJ1-1; TRBD1 might be the D (5 bases). What was sequenced was PBMCs. This clonotype was obtained from a woman in her forties or fifties with lung cancer. CDR3 sequence: CASRGQGWANTEAFF. CDR3 coding DNA: TGTGCCAGTCGAGGACAAGGGTGGGCGAACACTGAAGCTTTCTTT.